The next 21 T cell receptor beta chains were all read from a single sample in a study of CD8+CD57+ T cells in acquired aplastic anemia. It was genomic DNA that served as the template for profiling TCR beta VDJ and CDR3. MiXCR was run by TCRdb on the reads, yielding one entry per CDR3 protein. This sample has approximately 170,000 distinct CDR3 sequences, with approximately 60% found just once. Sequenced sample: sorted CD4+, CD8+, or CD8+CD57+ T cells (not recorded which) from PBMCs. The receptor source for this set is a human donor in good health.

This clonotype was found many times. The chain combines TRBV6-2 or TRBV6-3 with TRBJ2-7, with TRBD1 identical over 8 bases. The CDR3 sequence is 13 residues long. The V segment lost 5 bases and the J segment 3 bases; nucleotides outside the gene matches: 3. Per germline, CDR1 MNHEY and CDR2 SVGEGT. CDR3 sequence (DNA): TGTGCCAGCAGTCCAGGGGGCATCTACGAGCAGTACTTC. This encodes CASSPGGIYEQYF.

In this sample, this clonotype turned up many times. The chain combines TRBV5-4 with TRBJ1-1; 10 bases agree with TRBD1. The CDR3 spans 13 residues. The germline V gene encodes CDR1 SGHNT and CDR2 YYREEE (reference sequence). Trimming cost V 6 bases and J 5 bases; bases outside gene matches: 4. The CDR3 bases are TGTGCCAGCACCTGGACAGGGGGGACTGAAGCTTTCTTT. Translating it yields CASTWTGGTEAFF.

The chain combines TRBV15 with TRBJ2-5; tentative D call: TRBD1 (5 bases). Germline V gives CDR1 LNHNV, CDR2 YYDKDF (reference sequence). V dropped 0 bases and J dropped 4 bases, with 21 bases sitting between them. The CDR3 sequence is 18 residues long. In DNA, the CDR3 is TGTGCCACCAGCAGAGACGGGCCAGGGTCGGGCCGGAGAGAGACCCAGTACTTC. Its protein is CATSRDGPGSGRRETQYF.

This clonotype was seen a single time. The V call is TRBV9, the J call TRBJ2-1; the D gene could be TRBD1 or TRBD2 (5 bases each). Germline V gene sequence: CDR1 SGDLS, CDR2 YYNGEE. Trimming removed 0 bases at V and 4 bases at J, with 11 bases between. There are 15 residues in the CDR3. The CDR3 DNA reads TGTGCCAGCAGCGTAGTAAGGGGAGATTACAATGAGCAGTTCTTC. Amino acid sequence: CASSVVRGDYNEQFF.

The CDR3 loop is CSARQEVTDTQYF. For the CDR3, the DNA is TGCAGTGCAAGGCAAGAGGTCACAGATACGCAGTATTTT. This rearrangement joins TRBV20-1 to TRBJ2-3; D ambiguous. V was cut by 6 bases and J by 2 bases, with 12 bases left in between. Per the germline V gene, CDR1 is DFQATT and CDR2 is SNEGSKA (reference sequence). This CDR3 has 13 residues.

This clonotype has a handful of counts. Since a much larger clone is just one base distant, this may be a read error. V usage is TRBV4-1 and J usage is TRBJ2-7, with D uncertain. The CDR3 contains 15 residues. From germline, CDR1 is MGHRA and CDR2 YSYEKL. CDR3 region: CASSQLVVHTYGQYF. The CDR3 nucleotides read TGCGCCAGCAGCCAACTGGTTGTGCACACCTACGGGCAGTACTTC.

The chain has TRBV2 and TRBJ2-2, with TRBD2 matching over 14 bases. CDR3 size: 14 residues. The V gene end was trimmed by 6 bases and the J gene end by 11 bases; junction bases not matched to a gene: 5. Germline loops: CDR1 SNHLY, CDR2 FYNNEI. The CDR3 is CASRGLAGVGELFF. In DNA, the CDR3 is TGTGCCAGCAGGGGACTAGCGGGAGTCGGTGAGCTGTTTTTT.

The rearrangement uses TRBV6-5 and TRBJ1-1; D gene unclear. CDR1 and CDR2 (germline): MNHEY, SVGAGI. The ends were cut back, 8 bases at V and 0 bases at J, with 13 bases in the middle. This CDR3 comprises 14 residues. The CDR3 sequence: CASESGAMNTEAFF. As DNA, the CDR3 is TGTGCCAGCGAAAGCGGTGCTATGAACACTGAAGCTTTCTTT.

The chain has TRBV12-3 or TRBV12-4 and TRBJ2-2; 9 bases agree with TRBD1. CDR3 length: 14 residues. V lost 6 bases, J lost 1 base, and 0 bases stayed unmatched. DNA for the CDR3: TGTGCCAGCAGGGGACAGGGGAACACCGGGGAGCTGTTTTTT. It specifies CASRGQGNTGELFF.

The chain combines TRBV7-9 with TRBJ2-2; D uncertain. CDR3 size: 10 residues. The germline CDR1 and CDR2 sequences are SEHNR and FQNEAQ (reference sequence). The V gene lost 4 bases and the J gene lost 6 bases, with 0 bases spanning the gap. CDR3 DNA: TGTGCCAGCAGCTCCGGGGAGCTGTTTTTT. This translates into CASSSGELFF.

CDR3 DNA: TGTGCCAGCAGTTTTGTAGCGGCGACAGATACGCAGTATTTT. Its protein is CASSFVAATDTQYF. The V gene is TRBV12-3 or TRBV12-4, the J gene TRBJ2-3, with D perhaps matching TRBD2 (6 bases). The CDR3 is 14 residues long. Deletions cut 3 bases from V and 3 bases from J, with 10 bases between.

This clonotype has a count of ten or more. CDR3 in amino acids: CASSLALLGQGVETQYF. DNA of the CDR3: TGTGCCAGCAGCTTAGCGCTTCTGGGACAGGGGGTGGAGACCCAGTACTTC. The chain links TRBV7-4 to TRBJ2-5; 11 bases line up with TRBD1. This CDR3 has 17 residues. CDR1 SGHVT and CDR2 SQSDAQ come from the germline V gene. The ends lost 0 bases at V and 5 bases at J; junction bases unmatched: 8.

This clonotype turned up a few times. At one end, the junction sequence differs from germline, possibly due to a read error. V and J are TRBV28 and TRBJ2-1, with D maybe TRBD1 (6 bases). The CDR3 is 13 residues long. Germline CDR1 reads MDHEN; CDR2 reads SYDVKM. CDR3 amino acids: CASSIPKGGQRLF. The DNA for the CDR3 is TGTGCCAGCAGTATCCCGAAAGGGGGTCAAAGGCTCTTC.

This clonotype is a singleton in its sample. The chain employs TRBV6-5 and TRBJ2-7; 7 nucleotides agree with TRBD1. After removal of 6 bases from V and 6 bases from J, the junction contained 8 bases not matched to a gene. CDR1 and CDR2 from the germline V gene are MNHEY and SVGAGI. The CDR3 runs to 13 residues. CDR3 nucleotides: TGTGCCAGCAGCAGACAGGGAAAGTCCGAGCAGTACTTC. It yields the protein CASSRQGKSEQYF.

The CDR3: CSARDQGLPAGTQYF. CDR3 bases: TGCAGTGCTAGAGATCAAGGGCTTCCCGCCGGGACCCAGTACTTC. The V call is TRBV20-1, the J call TRBJ2-5; D remains unclear. V lost 0 bases and J 7 bases, leaving 18 bases between the germline ends. The CDR3 runs 15 residues. Germline V CDR1 and CDR2: DFQATT, SNEGSKA (reference sequence).

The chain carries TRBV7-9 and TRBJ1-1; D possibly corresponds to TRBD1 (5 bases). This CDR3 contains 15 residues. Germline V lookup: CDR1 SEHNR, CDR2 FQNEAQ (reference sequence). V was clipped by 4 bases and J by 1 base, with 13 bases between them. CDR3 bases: TGTGCCAGCAGCTGGGGTGCGGGGGGGAACACTGAAGCTTTCTTT. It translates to CASSWGAGGNTEAFF.

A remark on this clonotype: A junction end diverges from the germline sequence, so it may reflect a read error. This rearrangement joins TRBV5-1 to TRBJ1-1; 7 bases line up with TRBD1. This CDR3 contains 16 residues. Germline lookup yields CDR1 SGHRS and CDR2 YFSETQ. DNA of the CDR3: TGCGCCTGCAGCCTTGAGGGGGCGGGGAAGAACACTGAAGCTTTCTTT. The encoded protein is CACSLEGAGKNTEAFF. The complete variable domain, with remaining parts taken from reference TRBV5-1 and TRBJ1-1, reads KAGVTQTPRYLIKTRGQQVTLSCSPISGHRSVSWYQQTPGQGLQFLFEYFSETQRNKGNFPGRFSGRQFSNSRSEMNVSTLELGDSALYLCACSLEGAGKNTEAFFGQGTRLTVV.

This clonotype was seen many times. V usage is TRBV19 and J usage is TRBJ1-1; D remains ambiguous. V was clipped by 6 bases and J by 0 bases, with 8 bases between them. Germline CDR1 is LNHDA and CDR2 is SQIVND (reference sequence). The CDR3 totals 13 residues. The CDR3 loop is CASRAHMNTEAFF. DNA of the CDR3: TGTGCCAGTAGAGCGCACATGAACACTGAAGCTTTCTTT.

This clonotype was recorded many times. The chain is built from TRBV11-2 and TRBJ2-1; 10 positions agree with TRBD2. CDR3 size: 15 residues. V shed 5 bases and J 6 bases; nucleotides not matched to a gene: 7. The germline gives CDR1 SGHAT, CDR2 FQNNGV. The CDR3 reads CASSTQREGGNEQFF. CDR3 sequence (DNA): TGTGCCAGCAGCACCCAGCGGGAGGGGGGCAATGAGCAGTTCTTC.

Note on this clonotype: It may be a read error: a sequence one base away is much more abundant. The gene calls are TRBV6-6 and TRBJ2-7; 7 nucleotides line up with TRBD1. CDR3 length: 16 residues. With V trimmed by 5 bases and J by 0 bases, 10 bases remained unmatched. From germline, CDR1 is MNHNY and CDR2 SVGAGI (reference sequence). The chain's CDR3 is CASSPLGQADSYEQYF. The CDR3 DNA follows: TGTGCCAGCAGTCCCCTCGGACAGGCCGACTCCTACGAGCAGTACTTC.

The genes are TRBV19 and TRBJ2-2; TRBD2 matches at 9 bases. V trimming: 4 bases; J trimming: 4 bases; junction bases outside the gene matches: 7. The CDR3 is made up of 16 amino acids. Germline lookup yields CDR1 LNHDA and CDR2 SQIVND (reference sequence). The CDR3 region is CASSTGRGGLTGELFF. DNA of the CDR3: TGTGCCAGTAGTACCGGGCGGGGGGGCCTCACCGGGGAGCTGTTTTTT.